The entry below describes one T cell receptor (beta chain). From RNA transcripts, TCR beta CDR3 regions were amplified. HTBI primers were employed in a first-round RT-PCR of the TCR CDR3. Each CDR3 protein is one row after TCRdb ran MiXCR on the multiplex PCR reads. The data contain a few hundred thousand distinct CDR3 sequences, about an eighth of them seen just once; the ten biggest clones take up roughly 35%. Fresh peripheral blood, approximately 9.7 ml, was the source of the PBMCs. These data belong to a study of T cells in Graves' hyperthyroidism and ophthalmopathy. Sample: blood. The receptor's source is a middle-aged woman with Graves' ophthalmopathy.

The DNA of the CDR3 is TGCGCCAGCAGCCAACCGGGACTAGTATCGGGGGAGCTGTTTTTT. Translation: CASSQPGLVSGELFF. The genes are TRBV4-1 and TRBJ2-2; 8 nucleotides match TRBD2. The CDR3 loop spans 15 amino acids. Looked up from germline, CDR1 is MGHRA and CDR2 is YSYEKL. Trimming at V came to 2 bases and at J to 8 bases, leaving 7 bases not matched to a gene.